This is a list of T cell receptor beta chains from one sample in a study of OX40 agonist ivuxolimab in advanced cancers. The method was immunoSEQ multiplex PCR; TCRdb's version includes in-frame clones alone and lacks a portion of them. This table holds roughly 75,000 clones, about 89% found once. The sequences come from CD4+ or CD8+ T cells sorted from blood, collected in a trial of the OX40 agonist ivuxolimab. These receptor sequences come from an adult with an advanced solid tumor such as melanoma, head and neck, liver or kidney cancer. Both conserved end residues are part of each CDR3. The order of the fields is J gene, D gene, V gene, clone size, CDR3 DNA, CDR3 protein. D genes are given only for firm matches. Size is omitted from some rows. Given values are once, few, many or a class for expanded clones.

J: TRBJ2-7
D: TRBD2
V: TRBV4-1
size: medium-sized
DNA: TGCGCCAGCAGCCCTAATCCGGGACTAGCGGGAGGCGAGCAGTACTTC
CDR3: CASSPNPGLAGGEQYF

J: TRBJ2-3
D: -
V: TRBV30
size: -
DNA: TGTGCCTGGAGTGCAGCTTCTAGCACAGATACGCAGTATTTT
CDR3: CAWSAASSTDTQYF

J: TRBJ2-5
D: TRBD1
V: TRBV5-1
size: once
DNA: TGCGCCAGCAGCTCACAGGGGATGTACCAAGAGACCCAGTACTTC
CDR3: CASSSQGMYQETQYF

J: TRBJ2-2
D: -
V: TRBV5-8
size: -
DNA: TGTGCCAGCAGCTACTATAGCGGAGTCAACACCGGGGAGCTGTTTTTT
CDR3: CASSYYSGVNTGELFF

J: TRBJ2-5
D: TRBD1
V: TRBV13
size: few
DNA: TGTGCCAGCAGCTTAGGGGACAGGGCCCTTCTCTCCAGGACCCAGTACTTC
CDR3: CASSLGDRALLSRTQYF

J: TRBJ2-3
D: -
V: TRBV29-1
size: -
DNA: TGCAGCGTTGAAGAATGGCAGGGGAGTAGGGATACGCAGTATTTT
CDR3: CSVEEWQGSRDTQYF

J: TRBJ2-1
D: TRBD2
V: TRBV11-2
size: -
DNA: TGTGCCAGCAGCTTGCGGGGGGGCAGGTACAATGAGCAGTTCTTC
CDR3: CASSLRGGRYNEQFF

J: TRBJ2-1
D: -
V: TRBV7-6
size: -
DNA: TGTGCCAGCAGCTTAGCAGAAAACATATACAATGAGCAGTTCTTC
CDR3: CASSLAENIYNEQFF

J: TRBJ2-7
D: TRBD2
V: TRBV5-1
size: -
DNA: TGCGCCAGCAGCTCGACTAGCGGGAGTATCGAGCAGTACTTC
CDR3: CASSSTSGSIEQYF

J: TRBJ2-1
D: TRBD2
V: TRBV25-1
size: -
DNA: TGTGCCAGCAGTGAATCTGGACTAGCGGGGGTGGAGCAGTTCTTC
CDR3: CASSESGLAGVEQFF

J: TRBJ1-3
D: -
V: TRBV4-1
size: -
DNA: TGCGCCAGCAGCCAAGATATCGCGACAGTAAACACCATATATTTT
CDR3: CASSQDIATVNTIYF

J: TRBJ2-7
D: TRBD2
V: TRBV18
size: -
DNA: TGTGCCAGCTCACCGTTACTAGCGGGGGGTTCTAACGAGCAGTACTTC
CDR3: CASSPLLAGGSNEQYF

J: TRBJ2-7
D: -
V: TRBV29-1
size: -
DNA: TGCAGCGTTGCAGTAACCTACGAGCAGTACTTC
CDR3: CSVAVTYEQYF

J: TRBJ2-2
D: -
V: TRBV28
size: -
DNA: TGTGCCAGCAGTTTGAGGACCGGGGAGCTGTTTTTT
CDR3: CASSLRTGELFF

J: TRBJ2-7
D: TRBD1
V: TRBV9
size: -
DNA: TGTGCCAGCAGCCCAGAGACAGGGTTGTTCAACGAGCAGTACTTC
CDR3: CASSPETGLFNEQYF

J: TRBJ1-5
D: -
V: TRBV7-2
size: -
DNA: TGTGCCAGCAGCTTACGTACGGGGAGCAATCAGCCCCAGCATTTT
CDR3: CASSLRTGSNQPQHF

J: TRBJ1-2
D: -
V: TRBV7-3
size: -
DNA: TGTGCCAGCAGCTTGGGCAGGGACTATGGCTACACCTTC
CDR3: CASSLGRDYGYTF

J: TRBJ2-5
D: TRBD2
V: TRBV7-2
size: -
DNA: TGTGCCAGCAGCGGGCTAGCGGGAGCGGAGACCCAGTACTTC
CDR3: CASSGLAGAETQYF

J: TRBJ2-7
D: -
V: TRBV15
size: -
DNA: TGTGCCACCAGCAGAGATAAGGCCTCCACCTACGAGCAGTACTTC
CDR3: CATSRDKASTYEQYF

J: TRBJ1-5
D: TRBD1
V: TRBV29-1
size: -
DNA: TGCAGCGTTGGAACAGGGGAAGGGACCCAGCATTTT
CDR3: CSVGTGEGTQHF

J: TRBJ2-5
D: -
V: TRBV5-1
size: -
DNA: TGCGCCAGCAGCTGGGGTTTGGGGCAGTACCAAGAGACCCAGTACTTC
CDR3: CASSWGLGQYQETQYF

J: TRBJ1-4
D: TRBD1
V: TRBV7-9
size: -
DNA: TGTGCCAGCAGCTTAGGAGGGGGGACAGGGAATGAAAAACTGTTTTTT
CDR3: CASSLGGGTGNEKLFF

J: TRBJ1-5
D: -
V: TRBV9
size: -
DNA: TGTGCCAGGGGCAAAACCCATTATAGCAATCAGCCCCAGCATTTT
CDR3: CARGKTHYSNQPQHF

J: TRBJ2-3
D: TRBD2
V: TRBV18
size: -
DNA: TGTGCCAGCTCACCGCGTCCGGCTAGCGGGGGGGACACAGATACGCAGTATTTT
CDR3: CASSPRPASGGDTDTQYF

J: TRBJ2-1
D: -
V: TRBV28
size: -
DNA: TGTGCCATCTCAGGGGGGACTATCCGTGAAGAGCAGTTCTTC
CDR3: CAISGGTIREEQFF

J: TRBJ2-2
D: -
V: TRBV7-2
size: -
DNA: TGTGCCAGCAGCTCCGCAGGGGTCACCGGGGAGCTGTTTTTT
CDR3: CASSSAGVTGELFF

J: TRBJ2-1
D: TRBD2
V: TRBV11-2
size: once
DNA: TGTGCCAGCAGCTGGACTAGCGAGCCCCGCAATGAGCAGTTCTTC
CDR3: CASSWTSEPRNEQFF

J: TRBJ1-1
D: -
V: TRBV7-9
size: -
DNA: TGTGCCAGCAGCTTACAGGGACTTGGTGAAGCTTTCTTT
CDR3: CASSLQGLGEAFF

J: TRBJ2-2
D: -
V: TRBV19
size: few
DNA: TGTGCCAGTAGCCCCTTGGGGGGGAACACCGGGGAGCTGTTTTTT
CDR3: CASSPLGGNTGELFF

J: TRBJ2-1
D: -
V: TRBV7-7
size: -
DNA: TGTGCCAGCAGCTTAGGGGGGAGTGTCTACAATGAGCAGTTCTTC
CDR3: CASSLGGSVYNEQFF

J: TRBJ1-1
D: -
V: TRBV5-1
size: -
DNA: TGCGCCAGCAGCCCCACAGGGAGACGGGATGAAGCTTTCTTT
CDR3: CASSPTGRRDEAFF

J: TRBJ2-1
D: -
V: TRBV7-9
size: -
DNA: TGTGCCAGCAGCTTAGAAGGTGGCGCGGAGCAGTTCTTC
CDR3: CASSLEGGAEQFF

J: TRBJ1-6
D: -
V: TRBV5-5
size: -
DNA: TGTGCCAGCAGCTTGTTAAGGGTGCCTAATAATTCACCCCTCCACTTT
CDR3: CASSLLRVPNNSPLHF

J: TRBJ2-1
D: TRBD1
V: TRBV11-3
size: -
DNA: TGTGCCAGCAGCTTCCAAACCGGGACAGGGTCAATCTCCAATGAGCAGTTCTTC
CDR3: CASSFQTGTGSISNEQFF

J: TRBJ1-3
D: -
V: TRBV28
size: -
DNA: TGTGCCAGCAGTTTCACTTTCTCTGGAAACACCATATATTTT
CDR3: CASSFTFSGNTIYF

J: TRBJ2-1
D: -
V: TRBV4-1
size: -
DNA: TGCGCCAGCAGCCAAGAATGGACTGGGAGCTCCTACAATGAGCAGTTCTTC
CDR3: CASSQEWTGSSYNEQFF

J: TRBJ1-6
D: -
V: TRBV7-2
size: -
DNA: TGTGCCAGCAGCTTAAGGATAGAGGGAGCACCCCTCCACTTT
CDR3: CASSLRIEGAPLHF

J: TRBJ2-1
D: -
V: TRBV11-3
size: -
DNA: TGTGCCAGCAGTGGAGGGTCAAATTACAATGAGCAGTTCTTC
CDR3: CASSGGSNYNEQFF

J: TRBJ2-1
D: TRBD2
V: TRBV7-9
size: -
DNA: TGTGCCAGCAGACCCACTAGCGGGGGTTGGGGTGAGCAGTTCTTC
CDR3: CASRPTSGGWGEQFF

J: TRBJ2-6
D: -
V: TRBV19
size: -
DNA: TGTGCCAGTAGTATTGGGGTCTCTGGGGCCAACGTCCTGACTTTC
CDR3: CASSIGVSGANVLTF

J: TRBJ2-5
D: TRBD1
V: TRBV29-1
size: -
DNA: TGCAGCCTAGGTTGGGGGACAGAGTATGAGACCCAGTACTTC
CDR3: CSLGWGTEYETQYF

J: TRBJ2-1
D: TRBD2
V: TRBV7-2
size: -
DNA: TGTGCCAGCAGTTTTAGCGGGGGGGGTCAGAATGAGCAGTTCTTC
CDR3: CASSFSGGGQNEQFF

J: TRBJ2-2
D: TRBD1
V: TRBV5-1
size: -
DNA: TGCGCCAGCAGCTCGCAACAGGGGATTAACACCGGGGAGCTGTTTTTT
CDR3: CASSSQQGINTGELFF

J: TRBJ2-1
D: -
V: TRBV5-1
size: many
DNA: TGCGCCAGCAGCTCCTCGGGAACCTACAATGAGCAGTTCTTC
CDR3: CASSSSGTYNEQFF

J: TRBJ2-3
D: TRBD2
V: TRBV10-1
size: few
DNA: TGCGCCAGCAGCCCCCGGACTAGCGGGCGGCTCGTGGATACGCAGTATTTT
CDR3: CASSPRTSGRLVDTQYF

J: TRBJ1-2
D: TRBD1
V: TRBV5-1
size: -
DNA: TGCGCCAGCAGCTTGGAGGCAGGGGGTCGGACCGATGGCTATGGCTACACCTTC
CDR3: CASSLEAGGRTDGYGYTF

J: TRBJ2-5
D: -
V: TRBV30
size: -
DNA: TGTGCCTGGAGTACAGGGCGTACGGAGACCCAGTACTTC
CDR3: CAWSTGRTETQYF

J: TRBJ1-2
D: -
V: TRBV7-3
size: -
DNA: TGTGCCAGCAGCTTACGGGCAGGCGGTGGCTACACCTTC
CDR3: CASSLRAGGGYTF